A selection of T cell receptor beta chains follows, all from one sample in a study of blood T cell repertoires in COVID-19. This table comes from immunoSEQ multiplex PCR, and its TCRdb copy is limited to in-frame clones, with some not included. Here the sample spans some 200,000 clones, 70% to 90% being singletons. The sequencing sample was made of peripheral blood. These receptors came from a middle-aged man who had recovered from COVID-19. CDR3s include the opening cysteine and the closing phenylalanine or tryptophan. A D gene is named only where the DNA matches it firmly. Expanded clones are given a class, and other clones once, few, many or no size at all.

CDR3aa: CASSPQTGYQPQHF
CDR3nt: TGTGCCAGCTCACCACAGACAGGGTATCAGCCCCAGCATTTT
j_gene: TRBJ1-5
abundance: NA
v_gene: TRBV18
d_gene: TRBD1

CDR3aa: CASSSGQGKLYEQYF
CDR3nt: TGTGCCAGCAGCTCCGGACAGGGCAAGCTCTACGAGCAGTACTTC
j_gene: TRBJ2-7
abundance: few
v_gene: TRBV5-4
d_gene: TRBD1

CDR3aa: CASSLLAGNTGELFF
CDR3nt: TGCGCCAGCAGCCTTCTAGCGGGTAACACCGGGGAGCTGTTTTTT
j_gene: TRBJ2-2
abundance: NA
v_gene: TRBV5-1
d_gene: TRBD2

CDR3aa: CASSPRGSEYEQFF
CDR3nt: TGTGCCAGCTCACCAAGGGGATCAGAATATGAGCAGTTCTTC
j_gene: TRBJ2-1
abundance: NA
v_gene: TRBV18
d_gene: NA

CDR3aa: CASSVKGGGQPQHF
CDR3nt: TGTGCCAGCAGTGTAAAGGGCGGGGGTCAGCCCCAGCATTTT
j_gene: TRBJ1-5
abundance: few
v_gene: TRBV6-2/TRBV6-3
d_gene: NA

CDR3aa: CASSVDGQGFDEQYF
CDR3nt: TGTGCCAGCAGCGTAGATGGACAGGGCTTCGACGAGCAGTACTTC
j_gene: TRBJ2-7
abundance: NA
v_gene: TRBV9
d_gene: TRBD1

CDR3aa: CASSSPTPGVKDRAYEQYF
CDR3nt: TGTGCCAGCAGTTCTCCAACCCCTGGGGTGAAGGACAGGGCATACGAGCAGTACTTC
j_gene: TRBJ2-7
abundance: NA
v_gene: TRBV28
d_gene: TRBD1

CDR3aa: CASSLDPSNQPQHF
CDR3nt: TGCGCCAGCAGCTTGGATCCAAGCAATCAGCCCCAGCATTTT
j_gene: TRBJ1-5
abundance: NA
v_gene: TRBV5-1
d_gene: NA

CDR3aa: CASSPRTGIAGYTF
CDR3nt: TGTGCCAGCAGCCCTCGGACAGGGATCGCGGGCTACACCTTC
j_gene: TRBJ1-2
abundance: once
v_gene: TRBV3-1/TRBV3-2
d_gene: TRBD1

CDR3aa: CASSPASGRNEQYF
CDR3nt: TGTGCCAGCAGCCCTGCCAGCGGGAGAAACGAGCAGTACTTC
j_gene: TRBJ2-7
abundance: NA
v_gene: TRBV5-4
d_gene: TRBD2

CDR3aa: CASSDPGLSYEQYF
CDR3nt: TGTGCCAGCAGCGATCCGGGACTTAGCTACGAGCAGTACTTC
j_gene: TRBJ2-7
abundance: once
v_gene: TRBV28
d_gene: NA

CDR3aa: CASMGTGVDGYTF
CDR3nt: TGCGCCAGCATGGGGACAGGGGTGGATGGCTACACCTTC
j_gene: TRBJ1-2
abundance: NA
v_gene: TRBV5-1
d_gene: TRBD1

CDR3aa: CASSRTNTGELFF
CDR3nt: TGTGCCAGCAGCCGCACGAACACCGGGGAGCTGTTTTTT
j_gene: TRBJ2-2
abundance: NA
v_gene: TRBV7-8
d_gene: NA

CDR3aa: CASSRAQREPLVEQYF
CDR3nt: TGTGCCAGCAGCCGAGCGCAGCGGGAGCCCCTTGTTGAGCAGTACTTC
j_gene: TRBJ2-7
abundance: NA
v_gene: TRBV14
d_gene: TRBD2

CDR3aa: CASRSGGAGNSPLHF
CDR3nt: TGTGCCAGCAGATCAGGGGGCGCGGGTAATTCACCCCTCCACTTT
j_gene: TRBJ1-6
abundance: NA
v_gene: TRBV27
d_gene: TRBD1

CDR3aa: CASSLEATGITEAFF
CDR3nt: TGTGCCAGCAGTTTAGAGGCGACAGGGATCACTGAAGCTTTCTTT
j_gene: TRBJ1-1
abundance: NA
v_gene: TRBV28
d_gene: TRBD1

CDR3aa: CASSPGLGSTGELFF
CDR3nt: TGTGCCAGCTCACCGGGACTAGGGAGCACCGGGGAGCTGTTTTTT
j_gene: TRBJ2-2
abundance: NA
v_gene: TRBV18
d_gene: TRBD2

CDR3aa: CASSETGLAVYEQYF
CDR3nt: TGTGCCAGCAGTGAGACGGGACTAGCGGTCTACGAGCAGTACTTC
j_gene: TRBJ2-7
abundance: NA
v_gene: TRBV2
d_gene: TRBD2

CDR3aa: CASSYAGEGLWSTDTQYF
CDR3nt: TGTGCCAGCAGTTACGCAGGGGAAGGGTTATGGTCCACAGATACGCAGTATTTT
j_gene: TRBJ2-3
abundance: NA
v_gene: TRBV27
d_gene: NA

CDR3aa: CATSRGLAGGGNEQFF
CDR3nt: TGTGCCACCAGCAGAGGACTAGCGGGAGGGGGGAATGAGCAGTTCTTC
j_gene: TRBJ2-1
abundance: NA
v_gene: TRBV15
d_gene: TRBD2

CDR3aa: CASSQGAVSGTGELFF
CDR3nt: TGCGCCAGCAGCCAAGGGGCCGTAAGCGGCACCGGGGAGCTGTTTTTT
j_gene: TRBJ2-2
abundance: NA
v_gene: TRBV4-1
d_gene: NA

CDR3aa: CASSPISGGGYTF
CDR3nt: TGTGCCAGCTCACCGATTTCAGGGGGCGGCTACACCTTC
j_gene: TRBJ1-2
abundance: NA
v_gene: TRBV18
d_gene: TRBD1

CDR3aa: CASFSGTSGRRGTGELFF
CDR3nt: TGTGCCAGCTTCTCCGGGACTAGCGGGCGACGGGGCACCGGGGAGCTGTTTTTT
j_gene: TRBJ2-2
abundance: NA
v_gene: TRBV28
d_gene: TRBD2

CDR3aa: CASSLYRGTGQFF
CDR3nt: TGTGCCAGCAGCCTATACAGGGGGACGGGGCAGTTCTTC
j_gene: TRBJ2-1
abundance: NA
v_gene: TRBV3-1/TRBV3-2
d_gene: TRBD1

CDR3aa: CASSQRTGGSYEQYF
CDR3nt: TGTGCCAGCAGTCAAAGAACAGGGGGCTCCTACGAGCAGTACTTC
j_gene: TRBJ2-7
abundance: NA
v_gene: TRBV6-6
d_gene: TRBD1

CDR3aa: CASSPRRDTTNEKLFF
CDR3nt: TGCGCCAGCAGCCCCCGCAGGGACACAACTAATGAAAAACTGTTTTTT
j_gene: TRBJ1-4
abundance: NA
v_gene: TRBV5-1
d_gene: NA

CDR3aa: CASRTGMGTYGYTF
CDR3nt: TGTGCCAGCAGGACAGGGATGGGAACCTATGGCTACACCTTC
j_gene: TRBJ1-2
abundance: NA
v_gene: TRBV19
d_gene: TRBD1

CDR3aa: CASSFRQISNTEAFF
CDR3nt: TGTGCCAGCAGCTTCCGACAGATATCGAACACTGAAGCTTTCTTT
j_gene: TRBJ1-1
abundance: NA
v_gene: TRBV11-2
d_gene: NA

CDR3aa: CASNSQAGGFTQYF
CDR3nt: TGTGCCTCGAATTCCCAAGCGGGAGGTTTTACGCAGTATTTT
j_gene: TRBJ2-3
abundance: NA
v_gene: TRBV6-5
d_gene: TRBD2

CDR3aa: CASSLAGGQASYEQYF
CDR3nt: TGTGCCAGCAGCTTAGCAGGGGGACAGGCCTCCTACGAGCAGTACTTC
j_gene: TRBJ2-7
abundance: NA
v_gene: TRBV7-6
d_gene: TRBD1

CDR3aa: CASSLPAPRGEQYF
CDR3nt: TGTGCCAGCAGTTTACCGGCCCCCCGGGGCGAGCAGTACTTC
j_gene: TRBJ2-7
abundance: NA
v_gene: TRBV28
d_gene: NA

CDR3aa: CASSLSRTTYEQYF
CDR3nt: TGTGCCAGCAGTTTATCTCGGACAACCTACGAGCAGTACTTC
j_gene: TRBJ2-7
abundance: NA
v_gene: TRBV27
d_gene: NA

CDR3aa: CAWSAGFYQPQHF
CDR3nt: TGTGCCTGGAGTGCAGGGTTCTATCAGCCCCAGCATTTT
j_gene: TRBJ1-5
abundance: NA
v_gene: TRBV30
d_gene: NA